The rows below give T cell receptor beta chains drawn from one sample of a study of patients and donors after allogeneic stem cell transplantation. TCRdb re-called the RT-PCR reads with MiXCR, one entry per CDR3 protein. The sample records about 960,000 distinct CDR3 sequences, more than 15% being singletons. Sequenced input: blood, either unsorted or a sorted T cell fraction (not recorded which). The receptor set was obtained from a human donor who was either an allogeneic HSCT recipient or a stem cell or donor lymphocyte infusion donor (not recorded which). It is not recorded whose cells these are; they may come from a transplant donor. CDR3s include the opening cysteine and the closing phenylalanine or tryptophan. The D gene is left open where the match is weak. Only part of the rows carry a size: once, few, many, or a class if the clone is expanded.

CDR3nt: TGTGCCAGCAGTTTATATGGTAGCGGGAGGGCCCGGGCTGAGCAGTACTTC
CDR3aa: CASSLYGSGRARAEQYF
j_gene: TRBJ2-7
abundance: .
v_gene: TRBV28
d_gene: TRBD2

CDR3nt: TGTGCCAGCAGCCAGGGGACTAGCGGGATCTACGAGCAGTACTTC
CDR3aa: CASSQGTSGIYEQYF
j_gene: TRBJ2-7
abundance: few
v_gene: TRBV4-2
d_gene: TRBD2

CDR3nt: TGCGCCAGCAGCTCTACACTGCCCTACGAGCAGTACTTC
CDR3aa: CASSSTLPYEQYF
j_gene: TRBJ2-7
abundance: .
v_gene: TRBV5-1
d_gene: .

CDR3nt: TGCAGTGCTAGTACAGGGAGGGGGTATGGCTACACCTTC
CDR3aa: CSASTGRGYGYTF
j_gene: TRBJ1-2
abundance: .
v_gene: TRBV20-1
d_gene: .

CDR3nt: TGCAGCGTGATACAGGGTCCTGAAGCTTTCTTT
CDR3aa: CSVIQGPEAFF
j_gene: TRBJ1-1
abundance: .
v_gene: TRBV29-1
d_gene: .

CDR3nt: TGTGCCAGCAGTTTGGGGGGGCAAGGGGGCTACACCTTC
CDR3aa: CASSLGGQGGYTF
j_gene: TRBJ1-2
abundance: .
v_gene: TRBV12-3/TRBV12-4
d_gene: .

CDR3nt: TGTGCCACCAGTGATTTCATGGGACTAGCGGGAGAGACAGAGACCCAGTACTTC
CDR3aa: CATSDFMGLAGETETQYF
j_gene: TRBJ2-5
abundance: few
v_gene: TRBV24-1
d_gene: TRBD2

CDR3nt: TGTGCTCAGGCGGGGGGCGGGGAAGATACGCAGTATTTT
CDR3aa: CAQAGGGEDTQYF
j_gene: TRBJ2-3
abundance: .
v_gene: TRBV19
d_gene: TRBD2

CDR3nt: TGCGCCAGCAGCTTAAGACAGGGGACTAATGAAAAACTGTTTTTT
CDR3aa: CASSLRQGTNEKLFF
j_gene: TRBJ1-4
abundance: .
v_gene: TRBV5-1
d_gene: TRBD1

CDR3nt: TGTGCCAGCAGCGTAGGATTTGGGATGGGGGAGCTGTTTTTT
CDR3aa: CASSVGFGMGELFF
j_gene: TRBJ2-2
abundance: .
v_gene: TRBV9
d_gene: .

CDR3nt: TGTGCCTGGGAACCAGGGTTTCAGGAAAAACTGTTTTTT
CDR3aa: CAWEPGFQEKLFF
j_gene: TRBJ1-4
abundance: .
v_gene: TRBV30
d_gene: .

CDR3nt: TGCGCCAGCAGCTTCTCAGGGCTGGGCATGAACACTGAAGCTTTCTTT
CDR3aa: CASSFSGLGMNTEAFF
j_gene: TRBJ1-1
abundance: .
v_gene: TRBV5-1
d_gene: .

CDR3nt: TGTGCCAGCAGTTTCGCGGGACAAACCTACGAGCAGTACTTC
CDR3aa: CASSFAGQTYEQYF
j_gene: TRBJ2-7
abundance: .
v_gene: TRBV6-5
d_gene: .